This paragraph covers one T cell receptor (beta chain) sequence. This receptor's antigen is unknown. No per-base quality is available; no much larger clone lies one base away. Using the deep immunoSEQ assay, multiplex PCR amplified TCR CDR3 regions from genomic DNA. Extracted genomic DNA from each cell subset was spread evenly across all wells of several immunoSEQ 96-well plates, with each plate serving as a replicate. For sorted subsets, 200 to 250 ng of genomic DNA, equivalent to 25,000 to 35,000 T cell genomes, went into each replicate PCR. Purified libraries were measured with a Qubit 3.0 fluorometer, size-checked on a Bioanalyzer 2100, and measured again with the KAPA Library Quantification kit. Each immunoSEQ 96-well plate was sequenced on its own single-read 150-cycle Illumina NextSeq 550 flow cell. As for the original processing: Because the immunoSEQ output included only junctional sequences and no quality scores, the filtering could not be the same as the filtering used for full-length reads. To assign V/J genes and CDR3, sequences were annotated against IMGT germline references using PyIR, a Python wrapper for IgBLAST v1.9. Reads were removed for weak V/J assignments (E-value above 1e-6), missing CDR3, stop codons, out-of-frame junctions, or ambiguous translated residues. V3J clonotypes were defined as sequences sharing the same inferred V gene, J gene, and CDR3 amino acid sequence. The percentage overlap between two repertoires was calculated by dividing the number of shared unique clonotypes by the size of the smaller repertoire. Repertoire richness was assessed with RTK rarefaction, the Chao1 estimator, and Recon v2.1 estimates of unobserved clonotypes. For all TCRbeta clonotypes obtained by the gDNA method from a handful of donors, generation probabilities were computed with OLGA. Drawn from immuneACCESS, this table holds only the in-frame rearrangements with V and J called that TCRdb kept. Clones are partly lost; checked studies trace under half to an unresolved V gene and leave the rest unexplained. That table supplies the V and J calls and clone size; D and trimming were determined from the DNA. The sample data list 2,500,000 or so clones, and over 85% of these were observed just once. In total, the top ten clones hold 0.36% of the sample.

The sample belongs to a study of shared clonotypes between healthy human individuals (dated by TCRdb to the early 2020s). Regarding the research as a whole: The cohort comprised two women and a few men aged 18 to 49 years. For each donor, CD4 naive and CD4 memory were each given three plates, CD8 naive was given two plates, and CD8 memory was given one plate. Different laboratories and diverse techniques were used to prepare libraries and sequence TCR repertoires, to increase sequencing depth and limit assay-specific biases. To estimate repertoire size and how much clonotype sharing occurs between individuals, the study deeply sequenced the blood TCR repertoires of roughly 5 healthy adults. Per donor, leukapheresis produced somewhere between about 0.8 and 9.5 billion PBMCs. Broad study findings and their caveats: Sharing across several donors was observed for approximately 5% of naive CD4, over 3% of naive CD8, 2% to 2.5% of memory CD4, and roughly 0.4% of memory CD8 clonotypes. Sampling was limited to blood, and TCR repertoires in tissue likely differ from TCR repertoires in blood. Incomplete sequencing was indicated by rarefaction of sorted-subset datasets, despite the large sequencing depth. Compared with non-shared clonotypes, clonotypes shared by all four sorted-subset donors had higher generation probabilities. Pairwise subsampling led to the expectation that sequencing depth would affect the degree of clonotype sharing among donors. The small number of donors limited the genetic and exposure-history diversity represented. Naive subsets generally had larger estimated clonotype richness than memory subsets.

From cysteine to phenylalanine, the CDR3 is 15 amino acids long. Only the CDR3 portion is preserved as DNA: 45 bases, with reading frame beginning at the first base. Based on the germline V gene, the CDR1 and CDR2 sequences are SGDLS and YYNGEE. V drops 2 bases and J drops 3 bases, leaving 11 bases in between. Donors were healthy HIV-negative adults with no recently reported acute infections or vaccinations. Only Caucasian adults living in Nashville, Tennessee, USA were represented among the donors. CD4+ T cells were enriched through magnetic negative selection, after which naive cells were positively selected on CD45RA and the remaining negative fraction served as the memory subset. Blood was collected by leukapheresis, and PBMCs were isolated by Ficoll-Histopaque density gradient centrifugation and then cryopreserved in liquid nitrogen vapor phase. Analytical flow cytometry was used to check the purity and quantity of every magnetically sorted T cell population. From each sorted fraction, genomic DNA was isolated and quantified by UV absorbance on a Nanodrop 2000c.

Input material: naive CD4+ T cells from PBMCs. The intended sense of this specimen's cell subset or site label: CD45RA+ positively selected. The sequence derives from a man younger than 35 in good health. Some clones in this sample may be carry-over from other donors' samples. The rearrangement joined TRBV9 to TRBJ1-4, with the D gene call left open. The CDR3 has the sequence CASSVGLSSNEKLFF. The bases are TGTGCCAGCAGCGTCGGGCTCTCCTCTAATGAAAAACTGTTTTTT.